The clone carrying this T cell receptor (beta chain) was picked up one time. TCRdb keeps only in-frame clones here, not all; method: immunoSEQ multiplex PCR. The sample lists over 60,000 clones, about nine tenths occurring once. This record belongs to a study of T cell changes during pregnancy in multiple sclerosis. Germline CDR1 reads MDHEN; CDR2 reads SYDVKM. The CDR3 runs to 13 residues. V shed 7 bases and J shed 10 bases, with 19 bases lying between them. The chain employs TRBV28 and TRBJ1-1, with D tentatively TRBD1 (6 bases). Sequenced material: peripheral blood, taken in the third trimester of pregnancy. This clonotype originated in a female donor in good health, enrolled as a control in a pregnancy study. This CDR3 reads CASTVLPGHGAFF. The CDR3 DNA sequence: TGTGCCAGCACCGTCCTACCGGGACACGGAGCTTTCTTT.